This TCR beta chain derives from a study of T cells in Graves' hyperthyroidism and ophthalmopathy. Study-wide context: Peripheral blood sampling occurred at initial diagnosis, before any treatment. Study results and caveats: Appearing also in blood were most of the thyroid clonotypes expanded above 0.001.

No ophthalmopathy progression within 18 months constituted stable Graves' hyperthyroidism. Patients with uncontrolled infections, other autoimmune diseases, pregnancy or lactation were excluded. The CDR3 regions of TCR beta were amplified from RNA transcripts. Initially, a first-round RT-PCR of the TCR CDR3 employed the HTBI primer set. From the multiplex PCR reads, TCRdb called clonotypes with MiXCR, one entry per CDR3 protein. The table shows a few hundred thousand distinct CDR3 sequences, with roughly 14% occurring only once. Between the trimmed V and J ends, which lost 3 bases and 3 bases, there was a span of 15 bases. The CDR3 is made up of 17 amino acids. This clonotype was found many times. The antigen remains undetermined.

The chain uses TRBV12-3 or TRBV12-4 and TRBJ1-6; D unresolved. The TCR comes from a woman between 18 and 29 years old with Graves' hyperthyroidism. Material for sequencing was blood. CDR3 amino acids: CASSFLVGRDYNSPLHF. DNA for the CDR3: TGTGCCAGCAGTTTTTTGGTCGGGCGAGACTATAATTCACCCCTCCACTTT.